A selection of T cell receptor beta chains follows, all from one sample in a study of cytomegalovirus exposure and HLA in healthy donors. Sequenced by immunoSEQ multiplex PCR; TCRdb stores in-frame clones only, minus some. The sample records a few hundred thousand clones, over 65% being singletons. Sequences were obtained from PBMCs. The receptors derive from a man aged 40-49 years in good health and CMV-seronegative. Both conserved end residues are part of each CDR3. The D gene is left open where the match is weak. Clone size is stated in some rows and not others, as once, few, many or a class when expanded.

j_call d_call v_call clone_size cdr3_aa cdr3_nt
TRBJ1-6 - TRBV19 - CASSIGAGSPLHF TGTGCCAGTAGTATAGGGGCGGGATCACCCCTCCACTTT
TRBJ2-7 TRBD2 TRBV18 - CASSPPGLAGQYF TGTGCCAGCTCACCGCCGGGACTAGCGGGACAGTACTTC
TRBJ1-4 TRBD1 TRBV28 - CASSLDRGVRLFF TGTGCCAGCAGTCTGGACAGGGGAGTTAGACTGTTTTTT
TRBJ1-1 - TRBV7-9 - CASSLTGGLEAFF TGTGCCAGCAGCTTAACCGGAGGGCTAGAAGCTTTCTTT
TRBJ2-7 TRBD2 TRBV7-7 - CASSSGPGGRNEQYF TGTGCCAGCAGCTCAGGTCCGGGGGGGAGAAACGAGCAGTACTTC
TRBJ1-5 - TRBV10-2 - CASSPHRDGINQPQHF TGCGCCAGCAGTCCGCACAGGGATGGGATCAATCAGCCCCAGCATTTT
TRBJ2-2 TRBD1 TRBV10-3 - CAIRPGQPTGELFF TGTGCCATCAGGCCGGGACAGCCCACCGGGGAGCTGTTTTTT
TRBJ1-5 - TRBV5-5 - CASSLAGGNQPQHF TGTGCCAGCAGCTTGGCCGGGGGCAATCAGCCCCAGCATTTT
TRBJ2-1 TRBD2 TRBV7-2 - CASSLEAGAYNEQFF TGTGCCAGCAGCTTAGAAGCGGGAGCCTACAATGAGCAGTTCTTC
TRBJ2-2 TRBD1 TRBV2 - CASRLRDRGSGELFF TGTGCCAGCAGACTAAGGGACAGGGGATCCGGGGAGCTGTTTTTT
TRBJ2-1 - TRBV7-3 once CASSPSGVSYNEQFF TGTGCCAGCAGCCCCTCGGGAGTTTCCTACAATGAGCAGTTCTTC
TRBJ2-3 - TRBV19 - CASSTAGGRTDTQYF TGTGCCAGTAGTACGGCAGGAGGGCGCACAGATACGCAGTATTTT
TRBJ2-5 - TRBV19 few CASSISVLGQSDQETQYF TGTGCCAGTAGTATTTCCGTTCTGGGCCAATCGGACCAAGAGACCCAGTACTTC
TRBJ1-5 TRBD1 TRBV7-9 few CASSLAGQGAGQPQHF TGTGCCAGCAGCTTAGCGGGACAGGGGGCAGGTCAGCCCCAGCATTTT
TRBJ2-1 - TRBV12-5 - CASGLSIPQFF TGTGCTAGTGGTTTGTCCATTCCCCAGTTCTTC
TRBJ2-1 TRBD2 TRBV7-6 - CASSQIAGAYNEQFF TGTGCCAGCAGCCAGATAGCGGGTGCCTACAATGAGCAGTTCTTC
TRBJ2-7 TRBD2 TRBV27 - CASSFGAGLGYEQYF TGTGCCAGCAGTTTCGGAGCGGGGTTGGGCTACGAGCAGTACTTC
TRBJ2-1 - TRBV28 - CASSSGNARNEQFF TGTGCCAGCAGTTCGGGGAACGCCAGGAATGAGCAGTTCTTC
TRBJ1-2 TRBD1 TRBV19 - CARNQGAGYGYTF TGTGCCAGAAACCAGGGGGCGGGCTATGGCTACACCTTC
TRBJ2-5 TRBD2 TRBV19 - CASSIFSGSGQETQYF TGTGCCAGTAGTATATTTAGCGGGAGTGGCCAAGAGACCCAGTACTTC
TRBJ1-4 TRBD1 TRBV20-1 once CSAFDRGKLFF TGCAGTGCTTTTGACAGGGGCAAACTGTTTTTT
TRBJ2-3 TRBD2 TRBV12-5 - CASGLNGRDTQYF TGTGCTAGTGGTTTAAACGGGAGGGATACGCAGTATTTT
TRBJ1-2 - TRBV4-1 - CASSPGDGQGYTF TGCGCCAGCAGCCCAGGGGACGGCCAGGGCTACACCTTC
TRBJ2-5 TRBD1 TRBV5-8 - CASSLHRGQETQYF TGTGCCAGCAGCTTGCACAGGGGGCAAGAGACCCAGTACTTC
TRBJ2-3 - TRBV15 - CATSSGGSTDTQYF TGTGCCACCAGCAGCGGGGGTAGCACAGATACGCAGTATTTT
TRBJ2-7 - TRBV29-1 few CSVESSNYEQYF TGCAGCGTTGAAAGCTCCAACTACGAGCAGTACTTC
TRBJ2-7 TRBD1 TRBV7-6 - CASSKGQEGTVEQYF TGTGCCAGCAGTAAAGGACAGGAAGGTACGGTGGAGCAGTACTTC
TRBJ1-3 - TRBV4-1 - CASSQRGTGNTIYF TGCGCCAGCAGCCAAAGGGGCACGGGAAACACCATATATTTT
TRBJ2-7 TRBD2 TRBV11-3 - CASSFPGGEQYF TGTGCCAGCAGCTTCCCGGGGGGCGAGCAGTACTTC
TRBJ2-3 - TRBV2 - CASSESVEKDTQYF TGTGCCAGCAGTGAATCGGTAGAGAAAGATACGCAGTATTTT
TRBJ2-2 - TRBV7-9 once CASLPRAGDTGELFF TGTGCCAGCCTACCGAGGGCAGGGGACACCGGGGAGCTGTTTTTT
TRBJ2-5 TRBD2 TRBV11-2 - CASSLPWGLAGGQETQYF TGTGCCAGCAGCTTACCCTGGGGACTAGCGGGGGGCCAAGAGACCCAGTACTTC
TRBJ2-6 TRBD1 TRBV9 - CASSVSATGLSGANVLTF TGTGCCAGCAGCGTATCCGCGACAGGGCTCTCTGGGGCCAACGTCCTGACTTTC
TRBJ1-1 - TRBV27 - CASSLNRNTEAFF TGTGCCAGCAGTTTGAACAGAAACACTGAAGCTTTCTTT
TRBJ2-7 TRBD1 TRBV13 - CASSLAPGQGSPYEQYF TGTGCCAGCAGCTTAGCTCCGGGACAGGGAAGCCCCTACGAGCAGTACTTC
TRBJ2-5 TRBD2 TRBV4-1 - CASSQGGLAGGGQETQYF TGCGCCAGCAGCCAAGGGGGACTAGCGGGGGGGGGACAAGAGACCCAGTACTTC
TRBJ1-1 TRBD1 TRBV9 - CASSAGGQGVEAFF TGTGCCAGCAGCGCGGGGGGACAGGGGGTTGAAGCTTTCTTT
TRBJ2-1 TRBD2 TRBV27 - CASSFSGTSRGGEQFF TGTGCCAGCAGTTTCTCCGGGACTAGCCGCGGGGGTGAGCAGTTCTTC
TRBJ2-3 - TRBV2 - CASSLTTSTDTQYF TGTGCCAGCAGTCTGACAACTAGCACAGATACGCAGTATTTT
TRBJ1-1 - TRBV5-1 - CASSYNGARGAFF TGCGCCAGCAGCTATAACGGAGCCCGCGGAGCTTTCTTT
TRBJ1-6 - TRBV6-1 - CASNNPQGFGSPLHF TGTGCCAGCAATAACCCACAGGGATTTGGTTCACCCCTCCACTTT
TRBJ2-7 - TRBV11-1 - CASSLASYRYEQYF TGTGCCAGCAGCTTAGCGAGTTACCGCTACGAGCAGTACTTC
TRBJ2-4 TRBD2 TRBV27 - CASSPLAEIAKNIQYF TGTGCCAGCAGTCCGCTAGCGGAGATAGCCAAAAACATTCAGTACTTC
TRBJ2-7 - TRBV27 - CASSLMGHYEQYF TGTGCCAGCAGCCTCATGGGGCATTACGAGCAGTACTTC
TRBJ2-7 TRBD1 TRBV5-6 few CASSLGQFLYEQYF TGTGCCAGCAGCCTGGGACAGTTTCTTTACGAGCAGTACTTC
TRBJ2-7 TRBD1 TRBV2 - CASSVGQASSYEQYF TGTGCCAGCAGTGTGGGACAGGCGAGCTCCTACGAGCAGTACTTC